This entry lists 12 T cell receptor beta chains sequenced from one sample in a study of human T cells and chemical hapten exposure. Unseparated into fractions, whole blood served as the source from which total RNA was extracted. One entry per CDR3 protein, called by TCRdb with MiXCR from the 5' RACE reads. The sample consists of some 150,000 distinct CDR3 sequences, 4.1% of them appearing once. The receptor source for this set is a female donor in good health.

This clonotype showed up many times. This chain connects TRBV5-1 to TRBJ2-5; 9 nucleotides align to TRBD2. V dropped 5 bases and J dropped 3; count of bases not matched to a gene: 8. The CDR3 spans 15 residues. CDR1 and CDR2 (germline): SGHRS, YFSETQ. The chain's CDR3 is CASRSGGKDKETQYF. The CDR3, as DNA: TGCGCCAGCAGGAGCGGGGGGAAGGACAAAGAGACCCAGTACTTC.

This clonotype was found many times. The chain links TRBV15 to TRBJ1-4; perhaps TRBD1 as D (5 bases). CDR1 is LNHNV and CDR2 is YYDKDF in the germline V gene (reference sequence). With 4 bases removed from V and 8 bases from J, the gap between germline ends came to 11 bases. CDR3 size: 13 residues. The CDR3 reads CATSTGPGEKLFF. For the CDR3, the DNA is TGTGCCACCAGCACAGGGCCGGGGGAAAAACTGTTTTTT.

This clonotype was counted many times. This chain joins TRBV10-3 and TRBJ1-1; no firm D call. Trimming took 2 bases from V and 3 from J, leaving 7 bases between them. Per germline, CDR1 ENHRY and CDR2 SYGVKD. This CDR3 is 13 amino acids long. The CDR3 DNA follows: TGTGCCATCAGTGAGACCGAATACACTGAAGCTTTCTTT. This gives the protein CAISETEYTEAFF.

Ten or more counts support this clonotype. CDR3 nucleotide sequence: TGTGCCAGCAGCGTGCTAGCGGGGGGGCCGATTGAGCAGTTCTTC. Protein product: CASSVLAGGPIEQFF. The J gene is TRBJ2-1, the V gene TRBV9, with 12 positions matching TRBD2. With 2 bases clipped from V and 9 bases from J, the junction kept 6 bases outside the gene matches. Germline loops: CDR1 SGDLS, CDR2 YYNGEE. The CDR3 contains 15 residues. The full variable domain, rest sourced from reference TRBV9 and TRBJ2-1, is DSGVTQTPKHLITATGQRVTLRCSPRSGDLSVYWYQQSLDQGLQFLIQYYNGEERAKGNILERFSAQQFPDLHSELNLSSLELGDSALYFCASSVLAGGPIEQFFGPGTRLTVL.

This clonotype has a count of ten or more. The V gene is TRBV7-8, the J gene TRBJ2-7, with TRBD1 as a possible D gene (5 bases). The CDR3 totals 15 residues. Germline V gene sequence: CDR1 SGHVS, CDR2 FQNEAQ. Trimming removed 0 bases from V and 2 bases from J, with 11 bases in between. CDR3 bases: TGTGCCAGCAGCTTAGCCCCAGGGTCGGCCTACGAGCAGTACTTC. Amino acids: CASSLAPGSAYEQYF.

This clonotype was seen more than once but under ten times. The chain uses TRBV7-6 and TRBJ1-5; D ambiguous. V lost 3 bases and J 0 bases, leaving 18 bases between the germline ends. This CDR3 is 18 amino acids long. Germline assignment: CDR1 SGHVS and CDR2 FNYEAQ. CDR3 sequence: CASSFFEAGSYSNQPQHF. CDR3 sequence (DNA): TGTGCCAGCAGCTTCTTTGAGGCAGGCTCCTATAGCAATCAGCCCCAGCATTTT.

There are many counts of this clonotype. J is TRBJ1-1 and V is TRBV13; tentatively, D is TRBD1 (5 bases). The CDR3 runs 14 residues. CDR1 and CDR2 (germline): PRHDT, FYEKMQ (reference sequence). Deletions cut 5 bases from V and 1 base from J, with 11 bases between. CDR3 region: CASSPLGGNTEAFF. The CDR3 coding sequence is TGTGCCAGCAGCCCCCTGGGGGGGAACACTGAAGCTTTCTTT.

This CDR3 reads CASSSPEKGAEGYTF. CDR3 nucleotides: TGCGCCAGCAGCTCGCCAGAGAAGGGGGCGGAAGGCTACACCTTC. The chain couples TRBV5-1 to TRBJ1-2; TRBD1 aligns across 7 bases. V shed 3 bases and J 8 bases; nucleotides not matched to a gene: 13. The CDR3 has 15 amino acids. Germline CDR1 SGHRS, CDR2 YFSETQ.

Ten or more counts support this clonotype. This chain connects TRBV7-9 to TRBJ2-1; D might be TRBD2 (7 bases). Looked up from germline, CDR1 is SEHNR and CDR2 is FQNEAQ (reference sequence). This CDR3 contains 12 residues. V was trimmed by 6 bases and J by 8 bases, leaving 11 bases between them. The CDR3 protein is CASSRGGDEQFF. For the CDR3, the DNA is TGTGCCAGCAGTCGAGGGGGGGATGAGCAGTTCTTC.

This clonotype was seen many times. This chain joins TRBV18 and TRBJ2-5; no definite D call. The V gene lost 6 bases and the J gene lost 0 bases, with 8 bases spanning the gap. Per germline, CDR1 KGHSH and CDR2 LQKENI. This CDR3 comprises 13 residues. The CDR3 nucleotides are TGTGCCAGCTCCCGCGGCTACCAAGAGACCCAGTACTTC. It codes for CASSRGYQETQYF.

The table lists this clonotype with many counts. V gene TRBV19 combines with J gene TRBJ1-5; 7 positions agree with TRBD1. The ends lost 3 bases at V and 2 bases at J; junction bases unmatched: 7. CDR3 length equals 16 residues. Per the germline V gene, CDR1 is LNHDA and CDR2 is SQIVND (reference sequence). The chain's CDR3 is CASSIVGGSGNQPQHF. CDR3 in DNA: TGTGCCAGTAGTATTGTAGGGGGCTCTGGCAATCAGCCCCAGCATTTT.

The rearrangement uses TRBV20-1 and TRBJ1-2; D is undetermined. Between the trimmed V and J ends, which lost 0 bases and 8 bases, there was a span of 16 bases. Looked up from germline, CDR1 is DFQATT and CDR2 is SNEGSKA (reference sequence). The CDR3 runs to 14 residues. For the CDR3, the DNA is TGCAGTGCTAGAGATGCGCTCACCTTAGAGGGCTACACCTTC. It encodes CSARDALTLEGYTF.